These 17 T cell receptor beta chains were all obtained from the same sample, sequenced in a study of blood T cell repertoires in COVID-19. Clones were read by immunoSEQ multiplex PCR, and TCRdb kept only the in-frame ones, dropping some. The table records about 160,000 clones, about 93% of them present only once. What was sequenced was peripheral blood. Receptors were obtained from a woman between 50 and 59 years old with acute or convalescent COVID-19.

The V call is TRBV9, the J call TRBJ2-7; TRBD1 matches 9 bases. There are 14 residues in the CDR3. CDR1 and CDR2 (germline): SGDLS, YYNGEE. V was clipped by 4 bases and J by 2 bases; unmatched bases: 4. The CDR3 loop reads CASSRTGDAYEQYF. The CDR3 DNA is TGTGCCAGCAGCCGGACAGGGGACGCCTACGAGCAGTACTTC.

The V call is TRBV7-8, the J call TRBJ2-1, with 8 bases fitting TRBD2. There are 17 residues in the CDR3. After removal of 5 bases from V and 3 bases from J, the junction contained 12 bases not matched to a gene. Germline loops: CDR1 SGHVS, CDR2 FQNEAQ. CDR3 amino acids: CASSPPAGETNYNEQFF. CDR3 bases: TGTGCCAGCAGCCCCCCAGCGGGAGAGACTAACTACAATGAGCAGTTCTTC.

This clone was seen a single time. The chain links TRBV24-1 to TRBJ2-5; TRBD1 matches at 9 bases. The CDR3 runs to 16 residues. The V and J ends lost 4 bases and 5 bases, in that order; junction bases with no gene match: 10. CDR1 is KGHDR, CDR2 SFDVKD, per germline. Here the CDR3 DNA reads TGTGCCACCAGTGAGAGGGGACAGGGATCCTCCGAGACCCAGTACTTC. Translation: CATSERGQGSSETQYF.

This chain joins TRBV9 and TRBJ2-1, with a tentative D call TRBD1 (5 bases). This CDR3 is built from 15 residues. CDR1 SGDLS and CDR2 YYNGEE come from the germline V gene. Trimming stripped 3 bases from V and 0 bases from J, with 10 bases between. The CDR3 DNA reads as TGTGCCAGCAGCGAAAGACAGAGCTCCTACAATGAGCAGTTCTTC. Its translation is CASSERQSSYNEQFF.

V usage is TRBV12-3 or TRBV12-4 and J usage is TRBJ2-7, with unresolved D. The CDR3 consists of 11 residues. V lost 7 bases to trimming and J lost 5 bases, with 9 bases between them. CDR3 protein: CASTNTNEQYF. CDR3 sequence (DNA): TGTGCCAGCACGAACACCAACGAGCAGTACTTC.

The chain combines TRBV24-1 with TRBJ2-1; D is ambiguous. V was shortened by 5 bases and J by 6 bases, with 10 bases between the two germline ends. The CDR3 spans 13 residues. Germline loops: CDR1 KGHDR, CDR2 SFDVKD. The CDR3 sequence: CATSVSWSNEQFF. CDR3 DNA sequence: TGTGCCACCAGTGTTTCTTGGAGCAATGAGCAGTTCTTC.

V usage is TRBV9 and J usage is TRBJ2-1; tentatively, D is TRBD2 (5 bases). The CDR3 has 15 residues. CDR1 and CDR2 from the germline V gene are SGDLS and YYNGEE. V lost 0 bases to trimming and J lost 9 bases, with 16 bases between them. The DNA of the CDR3 is TGTGCCAGCAGCGTAGGCGAGGGTGGTTTGATTGAGCAGTTCTTC. Translated: CASSVGEGGLIEQFF.

The rearrangement joins TRBV2 to TRBJ2-2; 15 positions match TRBD2. V dropped 5 bases and J dropped 7; count of bases not matched to a gene: 2. The CDR3 runs 15 residues. Per the germline V gene, CDR1 is SNHLY and CDR2 is FYNNEI. The CDR3 region is CASSPGLAGGGELFF. The CDR3 DNA reads as TGTGCCAGCAGTCCGGGACTAGCGGGAGGCGGGGAGCTGTTTTTT.

This clone appeared once. CDR3 nucleotides: TGTGCCAGCAGCCCGACTGCCACTGAAGCTTTCTTT. It yields the protein CASSPTATEAFF. This chain connects TRBV28 to TRBJ1-1; D ambiguous. The V gene's germline CDR1 is MDHEN and CDR2 SYDVKM. The CDR3 is 12 residues long. Trimming removed 6 bases from V and 4 bases from J, with 9 bases in between. The whole variable domain, filled in from reference TRBV28 and TRBJ1-1, reads DVKVTQSSRYLVKRTGEKVFLECVQDMDHENMFWYRQDPGLGLRLIYFSYDVKMKEKGDIPEGYSVSREKKERFSLILESASTNQTSMYLCASSPTATEAFFGQGTRLTVV.

This chain joins TRBV28 and TRBJ1-2; D possibly corresponds to TRBD1 (5 bases). Deletions cut 3 bases from V and 5 bases from J, with 16 bases between. The CDR3 is 15 amino acids. Germline V gene data show CDR1 as MDHEN and CDR2 as SYDVKM. CDR3 nucleotide sequence: TGTGCCAGCAGTTTTGGGCAGGGTAAAGGGTATGGCTACACCTTC. It translates to CASSFGQGKGYGYTF.

Only one count was recorded for this clone. The chain uses TRBV29-1 and TRBJ2-1; TRBD1 matches at 7 bases. Trimming cost V 3 bases and J 9 bases; bases outside gene matches: 11. The CDR3 runs 14 residues. The germline CDR1 and CDR2 sequences are SQVTM and ANQGSEA. The CDR3 bases are TGCAGCGTTGAGACAGGGTACGACCAAGGTGAGCAGTTCTTC. This translates into CSVETGYDQGEQFF.

As for this clone: Different DNA sequences within this sample yield the same CDR3. This chain connects TRBV7-3 to TRBJ1-2; tentatively, D is TRBD1 (6 bases). Trimming took off 6 bases at V and 2 bases at J, with 10 bases between the two ends. The CDR3 has 13 amino acids. Germline-derived CDR1 and CDR2 are SGHTA and FQGTGA. CDR3 protein: CASSPDRNYGYTF. DNA of the CDR3: TGTGCCAGCAGTCCAGACAGGAACTATGGCTACACCTTC.

This rearrangement joins TRBV4-3 to TRBJ1-4; D ambiguous. This CDR3 contains 14 residues. V gave up 0 bases and J gave up 3 bases, with 5 bases separating them. CDR1 and CDR2 (germline): LGHNA, YSLEER. In nucleotides, the CDR3 is TGCGCCAGCAGCCAAGAGGCAGCTAATGAAAAACTGTTTTTT. Protein sequence: CASSQEAANEKLFF.

The chain is built from TRBV18 and TRBJ2-1, with D perhaps matching TRBD2 (5 bases). Germline V gene lookup returns CDR1 KGHSH and CDR2 LQKENI. V lost 4 bases to trimming and J lost 1 base, with 17 bases between them. CDR3 length equals 17 residues. The CDR3 loop is CASSRATGGGSYNEQFF. The CDR3 nucleotides read TGTGCCAGCTCACGCGCGACGGGTGGAGGATCCTACAATGAGCAGTTCTTC. The full variable domain, with the rest looked up from reference TRBV18 and TRBJ2-1, is NAGVMQNPRHLVRRRGQEARLRCSPMKGHSHVYWYRQLPEEGLKFMVYLQKENIIDESGMPKERFSAEFPKEGPSILRIQQVVRGDSAAYFCASSRATGGGSYNEQFFGPGTRLTVL.

In DNA form, the CDR3 reads TGTGCCTGGAGTTACAGGGATCAGCCCCAGCATTTT. Its translation: CAWSYRDQPQHF. The chain is built from TRBV30 and TRBJ1-5; D might be TRBD1 (6 bases). V lost 2 bases to trimming and J lost 5 bases, with 7 bases between them. This CDR3 spans 12 amino acids. Germline V gene sequence: CDR1 GTSNPN, CDR2 SVGIG (reference sequence).

This rearrangement joins TRBV30 to TRBJ2-1; D perhaps matches TRBD1 (6 bases). Trimming cost V 5 bases and J 6 bases, with 14 bases left between them. Germline assignment: CDR1 GTSNPN and CDR2 SVGIG (reference sequence). The CDR3 covers 13 residues. CDR3 DNA: TGTGCCTGGTCACAGGGTTTGCTCAATGAGCAGTTCTTC. Translation gives CAWSQGLLNEQFF.

With respect to this clone: Other nucleotide sequences in the sample specify the same CDR3. J is TRBJ2-7 and V is TRBV7-8; D possibly corresponds to TRBD2 (6 bases). V lost 5 bases and J lost 3, with 8 bases in between. This CDR3 is 12 amino acids long. Germline CDR1 is SGHVS and CDR2 is FQNEAQ. The CDR3, as DNA: TGTGCCAGCAGCCCCGGGAGCTACGAGCAGTACTTC. Translating it yields CASSPGSYEQYF.